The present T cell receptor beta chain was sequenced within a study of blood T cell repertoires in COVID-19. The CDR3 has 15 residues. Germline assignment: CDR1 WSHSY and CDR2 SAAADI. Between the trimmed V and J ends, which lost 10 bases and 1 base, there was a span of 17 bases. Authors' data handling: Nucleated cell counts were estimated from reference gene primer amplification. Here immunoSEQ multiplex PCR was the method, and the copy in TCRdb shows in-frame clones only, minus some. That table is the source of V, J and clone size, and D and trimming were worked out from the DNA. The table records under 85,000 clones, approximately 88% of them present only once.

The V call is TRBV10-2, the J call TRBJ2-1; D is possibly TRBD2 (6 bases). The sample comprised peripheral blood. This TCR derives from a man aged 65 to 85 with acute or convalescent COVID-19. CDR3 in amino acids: CATRTGDWSYNEQFF. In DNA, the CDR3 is TGCGCCACTAGGACGGGGGATTGGTCCTACAATGAGCAGTTCTTC.